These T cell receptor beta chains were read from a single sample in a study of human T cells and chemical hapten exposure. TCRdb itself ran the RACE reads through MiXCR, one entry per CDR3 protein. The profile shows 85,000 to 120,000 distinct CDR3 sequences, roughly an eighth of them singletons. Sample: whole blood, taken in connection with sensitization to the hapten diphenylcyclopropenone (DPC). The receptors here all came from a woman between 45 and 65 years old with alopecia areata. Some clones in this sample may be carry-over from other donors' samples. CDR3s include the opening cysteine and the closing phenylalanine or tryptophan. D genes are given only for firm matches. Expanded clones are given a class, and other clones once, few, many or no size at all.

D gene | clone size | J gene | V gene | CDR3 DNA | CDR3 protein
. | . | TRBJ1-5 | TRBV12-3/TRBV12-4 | TGTGCCAGCAGTTTAAACACGGGGGGCCATCAGCCCCAGCATTTT | CASSLNTGGHQPQHF
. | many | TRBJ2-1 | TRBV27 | TGTGCCAGCAGCCACAGTAGCCAGGGGCAGTTCTTC | CASSHSSQGQFF
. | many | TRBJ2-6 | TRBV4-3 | TGCGCCAGCAGCCAAGATGTCCGCAGCTCTGGGGCCAACGTCCTGACTTTC | CASSQDVRSSGANVLTF
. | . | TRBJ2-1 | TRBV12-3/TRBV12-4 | TGTGCCAGCAGTCCACAACGGGCCGGCAATGAGCAGTTCTTC | CASSPQRAGNEQFF
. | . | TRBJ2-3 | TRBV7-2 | TGTGCCAGCAGCTTAAGCGGGTCCCGCGATACGCAGTATTTT | CASSLSGSRDTQYF
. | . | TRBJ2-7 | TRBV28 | TGTGCCAGCAGTTCCCAGGGCTCCCTCTACGAGCAGTACTTC | CASSSQGSLYEQYF
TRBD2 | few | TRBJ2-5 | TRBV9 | TGTGCCAGCAGCGTGGGACTAGCAGGAGAGACCCAGTACTTC | CASSVGLAGETQYF
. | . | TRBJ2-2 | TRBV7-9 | TGTGCCAGCAGCTTAGGTCCAGGCATCAACACCGGGGAGCTGTTTTTT | CASSLGPGINTGELFF
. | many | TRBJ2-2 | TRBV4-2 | TGTGCCAGCAGCCAAGTGGGGTGGCGCGACGTCCCAAACACCGGGGAGCTGTTTTTT | CASSQVGWRDVPNTGELFF
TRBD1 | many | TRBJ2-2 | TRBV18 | TGTGCCAGCTCACTGGGACAGGACACCGGGGAGCTGTTTTTT | CASSLGQDTGELFF
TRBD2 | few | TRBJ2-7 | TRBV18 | TGTGCCAGCTCTCGACTAGCGGGAGAGTTCAGCGAGCAGTACTTC | CASSRLAGEFSEQYF
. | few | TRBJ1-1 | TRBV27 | TGTGCCAGCAGTTTAGTGGGGTCGGCTGAAGCTTTCTTT | CASSLVGSAEAFF
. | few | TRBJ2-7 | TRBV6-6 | TGTGCCAGCAGTTACGTCGAGGGGGGCTACGAGCAGTACTTC | CASSYVEGGYEQYF
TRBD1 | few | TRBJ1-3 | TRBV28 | TGTGCCAGCAGCGGTGAAGGGACAGCTGGAAACACCATATATTTT | CASSGEGTAGNTIYF
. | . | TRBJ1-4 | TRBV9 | TGTGCCAGCAGCGTCCAAATGGGACGGGGAAATGAAAAACTGTTTTTT | CASSVQMGRGNEKLFF
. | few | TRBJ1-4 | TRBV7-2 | TGTGCCAGCAGCTTAGCCGGGGGTAATGAAAAACTGTTTTTT | CASSLAGGNEKLFF
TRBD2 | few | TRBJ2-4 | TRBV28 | TGTGCCAGCAGTTTGGCTAGCGGATTAGCCAAAAACATTCAGTACTTC | CASSLASGLAKNIQYF
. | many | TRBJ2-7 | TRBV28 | TGTGCCAGCAGCCCCCACAGTTACGAGCAGTACTTC | CASSPHSYEQYF
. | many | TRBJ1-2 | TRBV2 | TGTGCCAGCAGTGAATGGGGAAGCTATGGCTACACCTTC | CASSEWGSYGYTF
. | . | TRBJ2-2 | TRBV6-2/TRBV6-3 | TGTGCCAGCAGTTACATGGACACCGGGGAGCTGTTTTTT | CASSYMDTGELFF
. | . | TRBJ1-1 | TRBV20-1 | TGCAGTGCTAGTGGGGCGGCGGGTAGCACTGAAGCTTTCTTT | CSASGAAGSTEAFF
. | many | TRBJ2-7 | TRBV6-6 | TGTGCCAGCAGTTACCCCGGACAAATTCCCTACGAGCAGTACTTC | CASSYPGQIPYEQYF
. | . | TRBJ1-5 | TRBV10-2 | TGCGCCAGCAGTGAGTCGGTGGGGGGTGGCAATCAGCCCCAGCATTTT | CASSESVGGGNQPQHF
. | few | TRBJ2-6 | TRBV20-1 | TGCAGTGCTAGACGACACCTCTCTGGGGCCAACGTCCTGACTTTC | CSARRHLSGANVLTF
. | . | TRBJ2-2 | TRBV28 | TGTGCCAGCAGCCCTAAGAGTTGGTTAGCCGGGGAGCTGTTTTTT | CASSPKSWLAGELFF
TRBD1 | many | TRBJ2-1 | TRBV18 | TGTGCCAGCTCCCCAACCCCGGACAGGGGTTCGCAGTTCTTC | CASSPTPDRGSQFF
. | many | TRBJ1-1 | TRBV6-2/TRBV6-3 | TGTGCCAGCAGTTACTCCGGGGCTTACACTGAAGCTTTCTTT | CASSYSGAYTEAFF
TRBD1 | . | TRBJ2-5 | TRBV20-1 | TGCAGTGCTAGATATTCAGGGGGCAGGCAAGAGACCCAGTACTTC | CSARYSGGRQETQYF
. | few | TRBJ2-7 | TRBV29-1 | TGCAGCGTCGCGAACCAGGGCAGGCGCTACGAGCAGTACTTC | CSVANQGRRYEQYF